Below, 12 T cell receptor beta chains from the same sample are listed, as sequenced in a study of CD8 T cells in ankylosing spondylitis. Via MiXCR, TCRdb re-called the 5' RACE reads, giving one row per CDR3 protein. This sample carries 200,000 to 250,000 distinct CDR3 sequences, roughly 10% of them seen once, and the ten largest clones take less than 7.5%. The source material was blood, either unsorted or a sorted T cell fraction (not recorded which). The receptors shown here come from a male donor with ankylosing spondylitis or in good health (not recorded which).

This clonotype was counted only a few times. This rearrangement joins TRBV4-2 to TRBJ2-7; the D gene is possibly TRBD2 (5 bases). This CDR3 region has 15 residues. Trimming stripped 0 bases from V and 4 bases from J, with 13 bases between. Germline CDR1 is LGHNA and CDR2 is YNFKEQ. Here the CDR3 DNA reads TGTGCCAGCAGCCAAGATCGAGGGAATCCATACGAGCAGTACTTC. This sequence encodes CASSQDRGNPYEQYF.

Here the CDR3 reads CASSQVRQAKETQYF. CDR3 nucleotides: TGCGCCAGCAGCCAAGTTCGGCAGGCCAAAGAGACCCAGTACTTC. The V and J genes are TRBV4-1 and TRBJ2-5; no clear D gene. V was shortened by 1 base and J by 3 bases, with 12 bases between the two germline ends. The CDR3 consists of 15 residues. The germline V gene encodes CDR1 MGHRA and CDR2 YSYEKL.

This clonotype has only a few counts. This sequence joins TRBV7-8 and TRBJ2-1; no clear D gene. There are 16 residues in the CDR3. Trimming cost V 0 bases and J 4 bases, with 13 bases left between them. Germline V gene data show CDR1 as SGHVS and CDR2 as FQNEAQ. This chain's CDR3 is CASSLARFRRYNEQFF. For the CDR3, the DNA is TGTGCCAGCAGCTTAGCGCGGTTTCGCAGGTACAATGAGCAGTTCTTC.

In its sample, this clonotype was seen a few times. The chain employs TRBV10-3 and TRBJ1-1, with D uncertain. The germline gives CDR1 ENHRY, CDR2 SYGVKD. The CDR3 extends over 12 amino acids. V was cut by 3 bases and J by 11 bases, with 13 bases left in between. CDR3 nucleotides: TGTGCCATCAGTGATTACCGCAGCGAGGCTTTCTTT. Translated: CAISDYRSEAFF.

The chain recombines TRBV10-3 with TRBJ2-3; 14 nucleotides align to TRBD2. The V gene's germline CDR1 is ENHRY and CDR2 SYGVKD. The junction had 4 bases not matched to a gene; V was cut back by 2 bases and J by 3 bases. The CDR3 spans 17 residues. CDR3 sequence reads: CAISEGTSGGGTDTQYF. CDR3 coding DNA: TGTGCCATCAGTGAGGGGACTAGCGGGGGCGGGACAGATACGCAGTATTTT.

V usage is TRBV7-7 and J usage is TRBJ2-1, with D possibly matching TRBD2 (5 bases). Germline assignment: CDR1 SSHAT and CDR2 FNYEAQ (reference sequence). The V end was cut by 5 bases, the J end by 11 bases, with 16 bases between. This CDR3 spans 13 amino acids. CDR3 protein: CASSTGLAEKQFF. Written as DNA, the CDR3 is TGTGCCAGCAGCACCGGACTGGCTGAGAAGCAGTTCTTC.

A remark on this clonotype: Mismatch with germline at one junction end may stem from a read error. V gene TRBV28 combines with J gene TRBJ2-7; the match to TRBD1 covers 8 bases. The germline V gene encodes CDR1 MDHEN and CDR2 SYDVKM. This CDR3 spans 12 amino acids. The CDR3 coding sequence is TGTGCCAGCAGTTTATCATGGGGACAGGTGGTCTTC. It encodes CASSLSWGQVVF.

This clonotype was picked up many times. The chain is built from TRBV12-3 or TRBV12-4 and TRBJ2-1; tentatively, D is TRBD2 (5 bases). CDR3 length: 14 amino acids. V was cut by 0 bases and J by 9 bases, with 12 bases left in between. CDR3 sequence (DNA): TGTGCCAGCAGTTTAGCGGGAGTACCAGGTGAGCAGTTCTTC. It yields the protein CASSLAGVPGEQFF.

As DNA, the CDR3 is TGTGCCAGCAGCCAGGGGGCGGGAGATGACGAGCAGTTCTTC. Protein sequence: CASSQGAGDDEQFF. This sequence joins TRBV3-1 and TRBJ2-1; possible D gene TRBD2, 7 bases. The germline V gene has CDR1 LGHDT and CDR2 YNNKEL (reference sequence). The CDR3 has 14 amino acids. The germline V and J ends were trimmed by 3 bases and 10 bases, with 16 bases remaining between them.

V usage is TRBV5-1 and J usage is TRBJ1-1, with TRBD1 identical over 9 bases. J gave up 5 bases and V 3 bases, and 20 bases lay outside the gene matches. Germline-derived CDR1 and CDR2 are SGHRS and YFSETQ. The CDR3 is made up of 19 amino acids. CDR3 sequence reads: CASSSGDGDRVWRNTEAFF. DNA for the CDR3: TGCGCCAGCAGCTCTGGGGACGGGGACAGGGTTTGGCGGAATACTGAAGCTTTCTTT.

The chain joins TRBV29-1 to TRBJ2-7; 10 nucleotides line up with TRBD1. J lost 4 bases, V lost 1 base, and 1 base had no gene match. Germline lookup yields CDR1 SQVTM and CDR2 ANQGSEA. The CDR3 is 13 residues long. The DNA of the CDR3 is TGCAGCGTTGAAGGACAGGGGGCATACGAGCAGTACTTC. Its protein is CSVEGQGAYEQYF.

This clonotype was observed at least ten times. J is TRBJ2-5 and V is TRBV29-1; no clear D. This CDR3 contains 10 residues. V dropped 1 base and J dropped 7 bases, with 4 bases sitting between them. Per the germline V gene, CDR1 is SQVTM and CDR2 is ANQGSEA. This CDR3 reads CSVEGSTQYF. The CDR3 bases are TGCAGCGTTGAAGGTTCGACCCAGTACTTC.